One and the same sample provided the 11 T cell receptor beta chains below, sequenced in a study of blood T cell repertoires in COVID-19. TCRdb keeps only in-frame clones here, not all; method: immunoSEQ multiplex PCR. The table includes over 100,000 clones, 80% detected once. Sequenced material: peripheral blood. These TCRs come from a man aged 55 to 69 with active or convalescent COVID-19.

The V call is TRBV3-1 (or the pseudogene TRBV3-2), the J call TRBJ2-2; 11 positions match TRBD2. Germline V lookup: CDR1 LGHDT, CDR2 YNNKEL (reference sequence). The ends lost 6 bases at V and 0 bases at J; junction bases unmatched: 3. The CDR3 loop spans 16 amino acids. CDR3 loop: CASRPSGGTNTGELFF. Here the CDR3 DNA reads TGTGCCAGCAGGCCTAGCGGGGGGACGAACACCGGGGAGCTGTTTTTT.

This clone was detected a few times. The V call is TRBV27, the J call TRBJ1-2; TRBD1 aligns across 9 bases. This CDR3 region has 15 residues. Trimming at V came to 5 bases and at J to 3 bases, leaving 7 bases not matched to a gene. Per the germline V gene, CDR1 is MNHEY and CDR2 is SMNVEV (reference sequence). The CDR3 region has the DNA TGTGCCAGCAGTCCCCGGGACAGGGCCTACTATGGCTACACCTTC. It translates to CASSPRDRAYYGYTF.

For the CDR3, the DNA is TGTGCCAGCAGCCCCGTACTGCATCCCCTCCACTTT. Protein sequence: CASSPVLHPLHF. The chain joins TRBV12-3 or TRBV12-4 to TRBJ1-6; D ambiguous. The CDR3 covers 12 residues. Trimming left V 6 bases short and J 13 bases short, with 13 bases between.

The chain combines TRBV27 with TRBJ2-2; D perhaps matches TRBD1 (6 bases). Looked up from germline, CDR1 is MNHEY and CDR2 is SMNVEV (reference sequence). There are 15 residues in the CDR3. The V and J ends lost 4 bases and 5 bases respectively, with 14 bases between them. The CDR3 protein is CASSSWTVSTGELFF. In DNA form, the CDR3 reads TGTGCCAGCAGTTCCTGGACAGTTTCAACCGGGGAGCTGTTTTTT.

The chain couples TRBV3-1 (or the pseudogene TRBV3-2) to TRBJ2-5, with TRBD2 matching 7 bases. CDR3 length: 14 amino acids. J gave up 1 base and V 6 bases, and 5 bases lay outside the gene matches. Germline V gives CDR1 LGHDT, CDR2 YNNKEL (reference sequence). This CDR3 is CASRPSGGQETQYF. For the CDR3, the DNA is TGTGCCAGCAGACCTTCGGGGGGCCAAGAGACCCAGTACTTC.

The V call is TRBV7-8, the J call TRBJ1-3; 8 positions agree with TRBD1. V trimming: 4 bases; J trimming: 4 bases; junction bases outside the gene matches: 3. In germline, CDR1 is SGHVS, CDR2 FQNEAQ. The CDR3 extends over 14 amino acids. CDR3 sequence: CASSWTGRGNTIYF. CDR3 nucleotides: TGTGCCAGCAGCTGGACAGGGCGCGGAAACACCATATATTTT.

This rearrangement joins TRBV24-1 to TRBJ2-1, with D perhaps matching TRBD2 (6 bases). CDR3 length equals 16 residues. Looked up from germline, CDR1 is KGHDR and CDR2 is SFDVKD. Trimming removed 7 bases at V and 8 bases at J, with 23 bases between. Here the CDR3 reads CATSGRGQMWGDEQFF. DNA for the CDR3: TGTGCCACCAGCGGGCGGGGTCAAATGTGGGGCGATGAGCAGTTCTTC.

The rearrangement joins TRBV20-1 to TRBJ2-1; D is uncertain. The ends were cut back, 6 bases at V and 8 bases at J, with 11 bases in the middle. The CDR3 spans 11 residues. Germline CDR1 and CDR2: DFQATT and SNEGSKA (reference sequence). CDR3 nucleotides: TGCAGTGCCTCAGGTCGTGATGAGCAGTTCTTC. It yields the protein CSASGRDEQFF.

The rearrangement uses TRBV7-2 and TRBJ2-1; TRBD2 matches 7 bases. Trimming at V came to 4 bases and at J to 1 base, leaving 4 bases not matched to a gene. The germline V gene has CDR1 SGHTA and CDR2 FQGNSA. CDR3 length: 15 amino acids. DNA for the CDR3: TGTGCCAGCAGCTCTAGCGGCTGGTCCTACAATGAGCAGTTCTTC. Amino acid sequence: CASSSSGWSYNEQFF.

The chain joins TRBV5-4 to TRBJ2-1; 13 nucleotides match TRBD2. With 1 base clipped from V and 9 bases from J, the junction kept 13 bases outside the gene matches. The CDR3 loop spans 18 amino acids. CDR1 is SGHNT and CDR2 is YYREEE in the germline V gene (reference sequence). The CDR3 DNA reads TGTGCCAGCAGCTTGACCCGAGGGACTAGCGGGAACAAAATTGAGCAGTTCTTC. This encodes CASSLTRGTSGNKIEQFF.

The rearrangement joins TRBV7-2 to TRBJ2-1; maybe TRBD2 (5 bases). V lost 2 bases, J lost 8 bases, and 10 bases lay in between. The CDR3 contains 13 residues. Germline V gives CDR1 SGHTA, CDR2 FQGNSA. CDR3 in DNA: TGTGCCAGCAGCTTAAATGCGGGCGATGAGCAGTTCTTC. Translating gives CASSLNAGDEQFF.